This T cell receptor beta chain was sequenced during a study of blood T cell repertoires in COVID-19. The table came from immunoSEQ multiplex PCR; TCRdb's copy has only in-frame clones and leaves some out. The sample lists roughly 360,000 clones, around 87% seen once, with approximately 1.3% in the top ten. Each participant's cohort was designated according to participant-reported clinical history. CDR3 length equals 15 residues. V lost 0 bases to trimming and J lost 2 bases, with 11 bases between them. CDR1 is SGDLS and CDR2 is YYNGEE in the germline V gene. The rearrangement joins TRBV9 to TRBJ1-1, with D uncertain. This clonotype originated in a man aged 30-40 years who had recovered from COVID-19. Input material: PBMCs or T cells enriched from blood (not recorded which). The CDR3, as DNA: TGTGCCAGCAGCGTAGGATATGGAGCCAACACTGAAGCTTTCTTT. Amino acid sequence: CASSVGYGANTEAFF.